The 32 T cell receptor beta chains below come from one sample, sequenced in a study of cytomegalovirus exposure and HLA in healthy donors. The PCR ran on 60 Vbeta and 13 Jbeta primers. TCRdb's table, derived via immunoSEQ multiplex PCR, lists solely in-frame clones and lacks some. The sample yields 150,000 to 200,000 clones, 77% seen once. Sequencing used PBMCs. These receptors all come from a woman in her 30s in good health and CMV-seronegative.

This clone was picked up a small number of times. The V and J genes are TRBV14 and TRBJ2-5; 7 bases line up with TRBD1. CDR3 size: 15 residues. Germline CDR1 SGHDN, CDR2 FVKESK. After removal of 5 bases from V and 2 bases from J, the junction contained 8 bases not matched to a gene. Here the CDR3 DNA reads TGTGCCAGCAGCACCCGACAGGGACCTCAAGAGACCCAGTACTTC. Translation gives CASSTRQGPQETQYF.

This clone was detected once. The CDR3 reads CASSFGTGDTEAFF. The CDR3 DNA reads as TGTGCCAGCAGCTTCGGGACAGGGGACACTGAAGCTTTCTTT. V and J are TRBV13 and TRBJ1-1; 10 positions agree with TRBD1. Germline values: CDR1 PRHDT, CDR2 FYEKMQ (reference sequence). V was clipped by 3 bases and J by 3 bases; unmatched bases: 1. This CDR3 contains 14 residues.

This chain uses TRBV5-6 with TRBJ2-1; the D is unclear. The CDR3 runs to 12 residues. V lost 2 bases and J 13 bases, leaving 13 bases between the germline ends. Germline CDR1 and CDR2: SGHDT and YYEEEE. CDR3 sequence reads: CASSFSPSHQFF. The DNA for the CDR3 is TGTGCCAGCAGCTTTTCGCCTTCACATCAGTTCTTC.

CDR3 nucleotides: TGCGCCAGCAGCTTGATAGCGGGGGGTCAAAATGAGCAGTTCTTC. This gives the protein CASSLIAGGQNEQFF. V gene TRBV5-1 combines with J gene TRBJ2-1; the match to TRBD2 covers 10 bases. V shed 1 base, J shed 7 bases, and the junction held 5 bases outside the gene matches. CDR3 size: 15 residues. The germline gives CDR1 SGHRS, CDR2 YFSETQ.

V and J are TRBV4-2 and TRBJ2-7, with D hard to call. This CDR3 is 12 amino acids long. V was cut by 5 bases and J by 5 bases, with 10 bases left in between. The germline CDR1 and CDR2 sequences are LGHNA and YNFKEQ. The CDR3 nucleotides are TGTGCCAGCAGCTCCCATGAGGACGAGCAGTACTTC. This gives the protein CASSSHEDEQYF.

The chain is built from TRBV7-6 and TRBJ1-6; D possibly corresponds to TRBD1 (5 bases). Trimming left V 7 bases short and J 0 bases short, with 16 bases between. The CDR3 has 17 amino acids. Germline CDR1 reads SGHVS; CDR2 reads FNYEAQ. The CDR3 sequence: CASNPGAGISYNSPLHF. DNA for the CDR3: TGTGCCAGCAACCCTGGAGCAGGGATCTCCTATAATTCACCCCTCCACTTT.

V usage is TRBV7-2 and J usage is TRBJ2-1; the match to TRBD2 covers 11 bases. The germline CDR1 and CDR2 sequences are SGHTA and FQGNSA. The trim removed 6 bases at V and 8 bases at J, leaving 6 bases unmatched. This CDR3 has 14 amino acids. In DNA form, the CDR3 reads TGTGCCAGCAGTGTCACTAGCGGGAGTGATGAGCAGTTCTTC. Protein sequence: CASSVTSGSDEQFF.

The V gene is TRBV10-3, the J gene TRBJ2-7; D might be TRBD1 (6 bases). The CDR3 runs 15 residues. V was shortened by 3 bases and J by 3 bases, with 15 bases between the two germline ends. CDR1 is ENHRY, CDR2 SYGVKD, per germline. DNA of the CDR3: TGTGCCATCAGTGAACCGACAGGAGCCTACTACGAGCAGTACTTC. This codes for CAISEPTGAYYEQYF.

CDR3 coding DNA: TGTGCCAGCAGCGTAGGCGACAGCCTCAATCCCGTTGGAGAGTTCTTC. Protein product: CASSVGDSLNPVGEFF. J is TRBJ2-1 and V is TRBV9; tentatively, D is TRBD1 (5 bases). Germline V gene lookup returns CDR1 SGDLS and CDR2 YYNGEE. The CDR3 loop spans 16 amino acids. V lost 0 bases and J 14 bases, leaving 24 bases between the germline ends.

This clone was recorded only once. The sample carries other DNA sequences with the same CDR3. This chain's CDR3 is CASSLGSGGPYEQYF. As DNA, the CDR3 is TGCGCCAGCAGCTTGGGCAGCGGAGGACCCTACGAGCAGTACTTC. The gene calls are TRBV5-1 and TRBJ2-7; D might be TRBD2 (5 bases). V shed 0 bases and J shed 2 bases, with 12 bases lying between them. From germline, CDR1 is SGHRS and CDR2 YFSETQ. The CDR3 has 15 amino acids.

DNA for the CDR3: TGTGCCAGCGGGGGGCTAGCGGGGAACACAGATACGCAGTATTTT. Translation gives CASGGLAGNTDTQYF. The genes are TRBV2 and TRBJ2-3; TRBD2 agrees at 9 bases. V lost 8 bases and J lost 2; bases outside the gene matches: 8. Germline-derived CDR1 and CDR2 are SNHLY and FYNNEI. The CDR3 runs to 15 residues.

Of note for this clone: Other DNA sequences in the same sample also yield this CDR3. The rearrangement uses TRBV6-5 and TRBJ1-2; 7 nucleotides match TRBD1. The CDR3 is 14 amino acids. Germline CDR1 MNHEY, CDR2 SVGAGI. V trimming: 0 bases; J trimming: 4 bases; junction bases outside the gene matches: 2. Written as DNA, the CDR3 is TGTGCCAGCAGTTACTCTGGGGACAGCTATGGCTACACCTTC. Translation gives CASSYSGDSYGYTF.

This chain links TRBV29-1 with TRBJ1-2; TRBD1 agrees at 7 bases. Germline V gene lookup returns CDR1 SQVTM and CDR2 ANQGSEA. The CDR3 totals 14 residues. The ends lost 4 bases at V and 3 bases at J; junction bases unmatched: 8. The CDR3 nucleotides are TGCAGCGTTGTACTAGGGGGCACGTACTATGGCTACACCTTC. As protein: CSVVLGGTYYGYTF.

J is TRBJ1-5 and V is TRBV10-3, with 9 bases fitting TRBD1. V was clipped by 5 bases and J by 2 bases; unmatched bases: 1. This CDR3 contains 14 residues. Germline V gives CDR1 ENHRY, CDR2 SYGVKD. CDR3 in amino acids: CAISRTGGNQPQHF. DNA for the CDR3: TGTGCCATCAGTAGGACAGGGGGCAATCAGCCCCAGCATTTT.

The CDR3 nucleotides read TGTGCCAGCTCACCGAAACAGGGGGCGAACACCGGGGAGCTGTTTTTT. This sequence encodes CASSPKQGANTGELFF. The V call is TRBV18, the J call TRBJ2-2; TRBD1 agrees at 8 bases. Per germline, CDR1 KGHSH and CDR2 LQKENI. V was clipped by 3 bases and J by 0 bases; unmatched bases: 3. The CDR3 runs 16 residues.

The J gene is TRBJ1-4, the V gene TRBV7-2; D may be TRBD1 (6 bases). Germline V gives CDR1 SGHTA, CDR2 FQGNSA. The CDR3 contains 15 residues. The V and J ends lost 1 base and 8 bases respectively, with 14 bases between them. CDR3 protein: CASSLVSGVAEKLFF. The CDR3 nucleotides are TGTGCCAGCAGCTTAGTATCAGGGGTGGCGGAAAAACTGTTTTTT. The whole variable domain, remainder taken from reference TRBV7-2 and TRBJ1-4, is GAGVSQSPSNKVTEKGKDVELRCDPISGHTALYWYRQSLGQGLEFLIYFQGNSAPDKSGLPSDRFSAERTGGSVSTLTIQRTQQEDSAVYLCASSLVSGVAEKLFFGSGTQLSVL.

CDR3 in DNA: TGTGCCAGCTCACTTCAGGGGTCCTATGGCTACACCTTC. Its protein product is CASSLQGSYGYTF. The rearrangement links TRBV18 to TRBJ1-2, with a weak D call TRBD1 (6 bases). Germline V gene lookup returns CDR1 KGHSH and CDR2 LQKENI. V lost 4 bases to trimming and J lost 4 bases, with 10 bases between them. This CDR3 comprises 13 residues.

V usage is TRBV4-1 and J usage is TRBJ1-5; TRBD1 matches at 12 bases. Trimming cost V 4 bases and J 2 bases; bases outside gene matches: 6. The germline V gene has CDR1 MGHRA and CDR2 YSYEKL. CDR3 length equals 17 residues. CDR3 amino acids: CASSPGTGGFRNQPQHF. The CDR3 DNA reads as TGCGCCAGCAGCCCAGGGACAGGGGGCTTTCGCAATCAGCCCCAGCATTTT.

This chain uses TRBV4-2 with TRBJ2-3; 7 nucleotides align to TRBD1. V lost 4 bases, J lost 2 bases, and 12 bases stayed unmatched. Germline lookup yields CDR1 LGHNA and CDR2 YNFKEQ. The CDR3 runs 17 residues. The CDR3 nucleotides are TGTGCCAGCAGCCCCCTCCGGGGACAGCTACTCACAGATACGCAGTATTTT. The encoded protein is CASSPLRGQLLTDTQYF.

In this sample, this clone turned up once. This rearrangement joins TRBV9 to TRBJ2-5, with D possibly being TRBD2 (6 bases). Per the germline V gene, CDR1 is SGDLS and CDR2 is YYNGEE. V lost 1 base to trimming and J lost 5 bases, with 9 bases between them. The CDR3 has 13 amino acids. This CDR3 is CASSVSGRETQYF. As DNA, the CDR3 is TGTGCCAGCAGCGTATCAGGGAGGGAGACCCAGTACTTC.

This clone was counted only a few times. The chain carries TRBV19 and TRBJ1-2; perhaps TRBD1 as D (5 bases). The germline gives CDR1 LNHDA, CDR2 SQIVND (reference sequence). The CDR3 spans 17 residues. The germline V and J ends were trimmed by 5 bases and 4 bases, with 23 bases remaining between them. In DNA form, the CDR3 reads TGTGCCAGTAGTGTGACAGCCTCAAAGGCTATCGGCTATGGCTACACCTTC. Translated, it gives CASSVTASKAIGYGYTF.

The rearrangement uses TRBV7-6 and TRBJ2-2, with a weak D call TRBD2 (5 bases). The CDR3 sequence is 14 residues long. V lost 2 bases to trimming and J lost 3 bases, with 7 bases between them. Germline-derived CDR1 and CDR2 are SGHVS and FNYEAQ. This CDR3 is CASSLLRDTGELFF. The CDR3 DNA reads TGTGCCAGCAGCTTATTGAGGGACACCGGGGAGCTGTTTTTT.

CDR3 sequence reads: CASSLGGRTDTQYF. The CDR3 nucleotides are TGTGCCAGCAGCTTAGGCGGCCGCACAGATACGCAGTATTTT. The chain carries TRBV11-2 and TRBJ2-3; D unclear. The germline CDR1 and CDR2 sequences are SGHAT and FQNNGV. The CDR3 covers 14 residues. Trimming removed 1 base at V and 1 base at J, with 6 bases between.

J is TRBJ2-1 and V is TRBV6-5; TRBD2 matches 9 bases. J gave up 6 bases and V 5 bases, and 8 bases lay outside the gene matches. The CDR3 spans 15 residues. The V gene's germline CDR1 is MNHEY and CDR2 SVGAGI. CDR3 in DNA: TGTGCCAGCAGTCGCGGGAGGGCCGAACCCAATGAGCAGTTCTTC. Its protein product is CASSRGRAEPNEQFF.

The chain is built from TRBV7-3 and TRBJ2-7; D might be TRBD1 (6 bases). The CDR3 loop spans 13 amino acids. Germline V CDR1 and CDR2: SGHTA, FQGTGA. Trimming cost V 5 bases and J 6 bases, with 14 bases left between them. CDR3 loop: CASSNTGSREQYF. CDR3 bases: TGTGCCAGCAGCAATACAGGGAGCCGCGAGCAGTACTTC.

This clone appeared a single time. The chain carries TRBV21-1 and TRBJ2-7; TRBD2, the table's D call, lacks a check against the DNA. TRBV21-1 is assigned pseudogene status. The CDR3 is made up of 14 amino acids. DNA of the CDR3: TGTGCCAGCAGCCCAGAGGAGGGGCTGGGCGAGCAGTACTTC. Translating gives CASSPEEGLGEQYF.

The chain has TRBV9 and TRBJ2-2; TRBD1 aligns across 9 bases. Trimming cost V 4 bases and J 7 bases; bases outside gene matches: 14. The length of the CDR3 is 17 residues. CDR1 and CDR2 (germline): SGDLS, YYNGEE. This CDR3 reads CASSPKGQGLWVGELFF. CDR3 bases: TGTGCCAGCAGCCCCAAGGGACAGGGACTCTGGGTCGGGGAGCTGTTTTTT.

This clone was picked up one time. J is TRBJ1-5 and V is TRBV6-1, with TRBD1 matching 7 bases. J gave up 0 bases and V 9 bases, and 8 bases lay outside the gene matches. The CDR3 loop spans 15 amino acids. Germline CDR1 and CDR2: MNHNS and SASEGT. The CDR3 loop reads CARRPTGISNQPQHF. The CDR3 DNA sequence: TGTGCCAGGAGACCGACAGGGATTAGCAATCAGCCCCAGCATTTT.

This clone was found a few times. The chain recombines TRBV5-6 with TRBJ2-3; 14 bases match TRBD2. J lost 6 bases, V lost 4 bases, and 7 bases had no gene match. The CDR3 is made up of 16 amino acids. Germline CDR1 and CDR2: SGHDT and YYEEEE. The CDR3 is CASSRRLAGGIDTQYF. CDR3 DNA sequence: TGTGCCAGCAGCCGACGACTAGCGGGAGGGATCGATACGCAGTATTTT.

This clone appeared a single time. V gene TRBV9 combines with J gene TRBJ2-3; 11 bases are a match to TRBD2. Trimming at V came to 3 bases and at J to 3 bases, leaving 6 bases not matched to a gene. The germline V gene has CDR1 SGDLS and CDR2 YYNGEE. This CDR3 is built from 16 residues. CDR3 nucleotide sequence: TGTGCCAGCAGCGCCTATAGCGGGGGGGCGACAGATACGCAGTATTTT. It encodes CASSAYSGGATDTQYF.

The chain has TRBV9 and TRBJ2-3, with 12 bases aligning to TRBD2. V gave up 3 bases and J gave up 4 bases; unmatched junction bases: 6. Germline loops: CDR1 SGDLS, CDR2 YYNGEE. The CDR3 spans 16 residues. The CDR3 bases are TGTGCCAGCAGCGCTCGGGGACTAGCGGGTGCAGATACGCAGTATTTT. This sequence encodes CASSARGLAGADTQYF.

The rearrangement links TRBV27 to TRBJ1-1; 11 bases agree with TRBD1. CDR1 MNHEY and CDR2 SMNVEV come from the germline V gene (reference sequence). V shed 6 bases, J shed 5 bases, and the junction held 8 bases outside the gene matches. The CDR3 covers 15 residues. CDR3 DNA: TGTGCCAGCAGCCAACAGGGGACAGGGGGTACTGAAGCTTTCTTT. It is translated as CASSQQGTGGTEAFF.